This T cell receptor (beta chain) was observed in a study of blood T cell repertoires in COVID-19 (dated by TCRdb to 2018 to 2021). Some background on the complete study: Samples from collaborators originated in the United States, Italy and Spain and spanned both the acute and convalescent phases of COVID-19. The material from the prospective study consisted of cDNA or gDNA derived from T cells, B-cell-depleted T cells, or PBMCs. Deeply sampled blood TCRbeta repertoires from subjects exposed to, actively infected with, or recovered from COVID-19 were included in the dataset. The repertoires were released in a freely available public database meant as a resource for research on the immune response to SARS-CoV-2. The samples were drawn from the first 160 participants of the ongoing ImmuneRACE study and from over a thousand subjects provided by 6 global collaborators. Nearly every sample came with metadata listing a de-identified subject ID, COVID-19 status, age in years and sex. Where available, HLA class I and class II types were obtained from metadata supplied by the sample provider rather than from assay-based typing. Points the paper makes about the study in general: The amount of clinical and demographic metadata varied by source and participant and was provided uncurated.

Whole blood was collected in K2EDTA tubes by collaborating institutions according to the institutions' own protocols. For TCRbeta analysis, collaborators shipped samples in one of three forms: frozen whole blood, isolated PBMCs, or DNA extracted from either of those sample types. TCRbeta CDR3 regions were amplified from genomic DNA using the immunoSEQ Assay, a bias-controlled multiplex PCR. The published analysis was carried out like this. The number of nucleated cells in each sample was estimated from the amplification of reference gene primers within the assay. To quantify the absolute abundance of each unique TCRbeta CDR3 rearrangement, sequence reads were collapsed and filtered. For each sample, productive Simpson clonality was calculated as the square root of Simpson's diversity index across productive rearrangements. TCRdb provides this immuneACCESS table in a form limited to in-frame rearrangements. Some clones are lacking; in checked studies, under half of them reflect an unresolved V gene, and why the rest are absent is not known. The V and J calls and the clone size are those of that table, but D and trimming were determined from the DNA. For this sample there are about 76,000 clones; 82% appear just once. The ten largest account for 27% of the sample.

Trimmed from V: 0 bases; trimmed from J: 3 bases; junction bases lacking a gene match: 7. CDR3 length: 16 amino acids, cysteine to phenylalanine. Only CDR3 DNA remains: 48 bases, in frame from the first base. According to the germline V gene (reference sequence), CDR1 reads SGHNT and CDR2 reads YYREEE. Remarks on this clone: The target of this receptor is not known. Base qualities are not at hand, and no much larger clone is one base apart.

The sequence derives from a human donor in a cohort sampled during active COVID-19. Specimen: peripheral blood. The sequence joins TRBV5-4 to TRBJ1-1, and 8 junctional nucleotides match TRBD1. The DNA sequence is TGTGCCAGCAGCTTGGGAGCAGGGGGCTCGGACACTGAAGCTTTCTTT. Its protein reads: CASSLGAGGSDTEAFF.